This T cell receptor (beta chain) derives from a study of OX40 agonist ivuxolimab in advanced cancers. A note on the overall study: Ivuxolimab was an agonistic, fully human IgG2 monoclonal antibody directed against OX40 (CD134), a costimulatory receptor. Intravenous ivuxolimab was administered to patients every 2 weeks at six dose levels: 0.01, 0.1, 0.3, 1.5, 3 and 10 mg/kg. Among the roughly 52 dose-escalation patients, some 20 had hepatocellular carcinoma, 15 melanoma, 9 renal cell carcinoma and 9 head and neck cancer. In the dose-escalation cohort, nearly 85% of patients were male, and the mean age was 60 years with a range of roughly 20 to 85. Patients were allowed to have had prior anti-PD-1, anti-PD-L1 or anti-CTLA-4 therapy, and around two fifths of the dose-escalation patients had been treated with checkpoint inhibitors. Partial responses were achieved by three dose-escalation patients, of whom one had hepatocellular carcinoma and two had cutaneous melanoma. Peripheral TCRbeta sequencing was intended to test whether TCR sequence diversity was altered and clonal T-cell expansion was caused by ivuxolimab. The paper reports the monotherapy dose-escalation portion (N ≈ 50 patients) of the phase I ivuxolimab trial.

Patients with autoimmune disease history or receiving systemic immunosuppression were excluded from the trial. In every dose cohort, peripheral blood was drawn for TCR sequencing at baseline, cycle 4 day 1, and cycle 7 day 1. Samples were obtained from an open-label, multicenter, first-in-human phase I dose-escalation trial of ivuxolimab. Adults with locally advanced or metastatic head and neck squamous cell, hepatocellular, melanoma or renal cell carcinoma were enrolled in the trial. CD4+ and CD8+ T cells were sorted separately from peripheral blood before TCR sequencing. For sequencing of the TCRbeta CDR3 region, genomic DNA was extracted from the sorted cells. The immunoSEQ Assay was used for sequencing of TCRbeta CDR3 regions. TCRdb holds this immuneACCESS table with in-frame rearrangements only. Some clones are missing; in checked studies, unresolved V genes explain under half, and the rest has no known cause. A total of tens of thousands of clones appear in this sample, about 90% of them only once. The biggest ten clones account for approximately 8.4% of the sample.

General conclusions and limits of the study: In the 0.1-3.0 mg/kg groups, partial responders had among the lowest normalized peripheral clonal expansion, particularly in CD8+ T cells. On average, CD8+ T cells showed more expanded clones than CD4+ T cells after ivuxolimab. Clonal expansion of both CD4+ and CD8+ blood T cells was observed from baseline to week 6 at doses 0.1 to 3.0 mg/kg. Low levels of normalized T-cell clonal expansion were also seen in some patients who did not respond. Antigen specificity was not determined for the clonally expanded peripheral T cells.

CDR1 and CDR2, per the germline V gene, are LGHNT and FRNRAP. The V end loses 1 base and the J end loses 2 bases, and a stretch of 15 bases separates them. The CDR3, cysteine through phenylalanine, is 16 amino acids long. This entry keeps only the CDR3 DNA: 48 bases, framed from base 1. Note on this clone: Its antigen target is currently unknown. No much larger clone is present one base from it, and per-base qualities are unavailable.

The sample was CD4+ or CD8+ T cells sorted from blood, taken in a trial of the OX40 agonist ivuxolimab. The sequence was collected from an adult with an advanced solid tumor such as melanoma, head and neck, liver or kidney cancer. The chain couples TRBV12-5 to TRBJ2-7; a tentative D call is TRBD2 (6 bases match). The nucleotide sequence is TGTGCTAGTGGTTTGGAAGTAGGAGGGGTTCCCTACGAGCAGTACTTC. It translates to CASGLEVGGVPYEQYF.